Each of the 13 T cell receptor beta chains below was sequenced from the same sample in a study of blood T cell repertoires in COVID-19. TCRdb's table, derived via immunoSEQ multiplex PCR, lists solely in-frame clones and lacks some. The table lists over 55,000 clones, 87% of them singletons. Sample: peripheral blood. These receptors were collected from a woman of 80 years or more with acute or convalescent COVID-19.

CDR3 bases: TGTGCCAGTAGTATCGGCTTCGGGTCCTACAATGAGCAGTTCTTC. Protein product: CASSIGFGSYNEQFF. This chain connects TRBV19 to TRBJ2-1; D is unclear. The CDR3 covers 15 residues. The germline V gene encodes CDR1 LNHDA and CDR2 SQIVND (reference sequence). Trimming left V 3 bases short and J 1 base short, with 10 bases between.

The V gene is TRBV19, the J gene TRBJ2-2; 7 positions match TRBD1. This CDR3 is 15 amino acids long. The V gene's germline CDR1 is LNHDA and CDR2 SQIVND (reference sequence). With 1 base clipped from V and 2 bases from J, the junction kept 1 base outside the gene matches. The CDR3 DNA is TGTGCCAGTAGTATAGGACAGGGTAACACCGGGGAGCTGTTTTTT. Residues: CASSIGQGNTGELFF.

The rearrangement joins TRBV2 to TRBJ2-4; D might be TRBD1 (6 bases). CDR1 is SNHLY, CDR2 FYNNEI, per germline. The length of the CDR3 is 13 residues. The germline V and J ends were trimmed by 6 bases and 7 bases, with 13 bases remaining between them. CDR3 sequence reads: CASRPTGTNIQYF. Here the CDR3 DNA reads TGTGCCAGCAGACCCACAGGGACCAACATTCAGTACTTC.

V is TRBV27 and J is TRBJ2-7, with 9 bases lining up with TRBD1. This CDR3 comprises 13 residues. From germline, CDR1 is MNHEY and CDR2 SMNVEV (reference sequence). Trimming took 10 bases from V and 3 from J; bases not matched to a gene: 7. The CDR3 region is CAIPAGQGYEQYF. DNA of the CDR3: TGTGCCATTCCCGCGGGACAGGGCTACGAGCAGTACTTC.

The rearrangement links TRBV6-5 to TRBJ1-3; D is possibly TRBD1 (6 bases). Trimming pared 0 bases from V and 4 bases from J, leaving 10 bases between. The V gene's germline CDR1 is MNHEY and CDR2 SVGAGI. The CDR3 totals 15 residues. CDR3 nucleotide sequence: TGTGCCAGCAGTTACTCCGGAAGGGGGGGAAACACCATATATTTT. The encoded protein is CASSYSGRGGNTIYF.

This clone was counted once. The J gene is TRBJ1-1, the V gene TRBV4-2; 12 positions match TRBD1. V lost 0 bases, J lost 6 bases, and 11 bases stayed unmatched. Germline CDR1 reads LGHNA; CDR2 reads YNFKEQ. CDR3 length: 18 amino acids. The CDR3 sequence is CASSQDPPGQGAKSEAFF. For the CDR3, the DNA is TGTGCCAGCAGCCAAGACCCCCCGGGACAGGGGGCGAAGTCTGAAGCTTTCTTT.

The chain recombines TRBV28 with TRBJ1-4, with a possible D match to TRBD1 (6 bases). This CDR3 region has 14 residues. Germline V gene lookup returns CDR1 MDHEN and CDR2 SYDVKM. The V and J ends lost 5 bases and 3 bases respectively, with 10 bases between them. The CDR3 here is CASSKGGANEKLFF. In DNA form, the CDR3 reads TGTGCCAGCAGTAAGGGGGGGGCTAATGAAAAACTGTTTTTT.

The rearrangement links TRBV9 to TRBJ1-5, with 9 bases aligning to TRBD1. Germline CDR1 reads SGDLS; CDR2 reads YYNGEE. V shed 4 bases, J shed 11 bases, and the junction held 13 bases outside the gene matches. The CDR3 extends over 15 amino acids. The CDR3 coding sequence is TGTGCCAGCAGCCGAAATGAGGGACAGGGTTTGACCCAGCATTTT. Its protein product is CASSRNEGQGLTQHF.

V and J are TRBV5-1 and TRBJ2-1, with TRBD2 matching over 7 bases. Germline V gives CDR1 SGHRS, CDR2 YFSETQ. The length of the CDR3 is 13 residues. V dropped 4 bases and J dropped 7; count of bases not matched to a gene: 5. The CDR3 region has the DNA TGCGCCAGCAGCCGGACTAGTCAGAATGAGCAGTTCTTC. Translation gives CASSRTSQNEQFF.

About this clone: This same CDR3 is encoded by further DNA sequences in the sample. J is TRBJ1-5 and V is TRBV19; TRBD1 agrees at 8 bases. The germline gives CDR1 LNHDA, CDR2 SQIVND (reference sequence). The length of the CDR3 is 14 residues. V dropped 6 bases and J dropped 4; count of bases not matched to a gene: 5. CDR3 amino acids: CASSTTGGNQPQHF. The CDR3 bases are TGTGCCAGTAGCACCACAGGGGGAAATCAGCCCCAGCATTTT. Full variable domain (remainder filled in from reference TRBV19 and TRBJ1-5): DGGITQSPKYLFRKEGQNVTLSCEQNLNHDAMYWYRQDPGQGLRLIYYSQIVNDFQKGDIAEGYSVSREKKESFPLTVTSAQKNPTAFYLCASSTTGGNQPQHFGDGTRLSIL.

The chain employs TRBV18 and TRBJ1-1; 9 bases map to TRBD1. CDR1 is KGHSH and CDR2 is LQKENI in the germline V gene. Losses at the gene ends were 5 bases for V and 3 bases for J; bases not matched to a gene: 4. There are 14 residues in the CDR3. The CDR3 loop is CASSGGQGHTEAFF. CDR3 sequence (DNA): TGTGCCAGCTCAGGGGGACAGGGTCACACTGAAGCTTTCTTT.

The chain joins TRBV6-1 to TRBJ2-1; the match to TRBD1 covers 12 bases. The CDR3 contains 19 residues. Germline lookup yields CDR1 MNHNS and CDR2 SASEGT. The ends lost 3 bases at V and 2 bases at J; junction bases unmatched: 11. The CDR3 coding sequence is TGTGCCAGCAGTGAGGGACAGGGGGCATGGCGGGGGCCCTACAATGAGCAGTTCTTC. Translated: CASSEGQGAWRGPYNEQFF.

This clone was seen just once. This rearrangement joins TRBV28 to TRBJ2-7; D call uncertain. Trimming pared 4 bases from V and 3 bases from J, leaving 7 bases between. Germline CDR1 MDHEN, CDR2 SYDVKM. This CDR3 has 12 residues. The CDR3 DNA reads TGTGCCAGCAGTTCCGGAGTCTACGAGCAGTACTTC. Its translation is CASSSGVYEQYF. The full variable domain, rest sourced from reference TRBV28 and TRBJ2-7, is DVKVTQSSRYLVKRTGEKVFLECVQDMDHENMFWYRQDPGLGLRLIYFSYDVKMKEKGDIPEGYSVSREKKERFSLILESASTNQTSMYLCASSSGVYEQYFGPGTRLTVT.